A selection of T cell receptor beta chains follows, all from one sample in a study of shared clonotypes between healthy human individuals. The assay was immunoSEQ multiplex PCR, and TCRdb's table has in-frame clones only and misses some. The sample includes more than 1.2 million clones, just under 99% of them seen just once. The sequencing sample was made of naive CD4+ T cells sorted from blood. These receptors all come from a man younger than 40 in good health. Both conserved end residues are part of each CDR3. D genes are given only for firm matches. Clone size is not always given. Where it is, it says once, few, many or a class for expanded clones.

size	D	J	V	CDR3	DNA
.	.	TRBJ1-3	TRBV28	CASRGASGSTIYF	TGTGCCAGCCGCGGGGCTTCGGGAAGCACCATATATTTT
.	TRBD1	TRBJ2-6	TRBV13	CASSFGQASRSGANVLTF	TGTGCCAGCAGTTTCGGACAGGCAAGCCGGTCTGGGGCCAACGTCCTGACTTTC
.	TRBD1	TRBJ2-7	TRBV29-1	CSVSDRGEQYF	TGCAGCGTTTCCGACAGGGGCGAGCAGTACTTC
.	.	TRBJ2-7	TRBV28	CASSVPPYEQYF	TGTGCCAGCAGTGTCCCTCCCTACGAGCAGTACTTC
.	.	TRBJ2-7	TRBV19	CASSMSGQGSYEQYF	TGTGCCAGTAGTATGTCTGGTCAGGGGAGCTACGAGCAGTACTTC
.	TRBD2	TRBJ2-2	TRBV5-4	CASSLYSGTSGGELFF	TGTGCCAGCAGTTTATATTCCGGGACTAGCGGAGGGGAGCTGTTTTTT
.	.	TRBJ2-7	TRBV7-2	CASSPTIGSGYEQYF	TGTGCCAGCAGCCCTACCATTGGTAGCGGATACGAGCAGTACTTC
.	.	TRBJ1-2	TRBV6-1	CASSERWAGSNYGYTF	TGTGCCAGCAGTGAGAGGTGGGCAGGGTCTAACTATGGCTACACCTTC
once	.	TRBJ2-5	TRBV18	CASSPRRAGQETQYF	TGTGCCAGCTCACCACGGCGGGCTGGACAAGAGACCCAGTACTTC
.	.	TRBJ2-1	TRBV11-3	CASSLQQEGEQFF	TGTGCCAGCAGCTTACAGCAGGAGGGTGAGCAGTTCTTC
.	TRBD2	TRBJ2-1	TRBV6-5	CASSYSVAGGSNEQFF	TGTGCCAGCAGTTACTCTGTAGCGGGAGGTTCCAATGAGCAGTTCTTC
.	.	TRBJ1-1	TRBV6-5	CASITPGNTEAFF	TGTGCCAGCATCACGCCGGGGAACACTGAAGCTTTCTTT
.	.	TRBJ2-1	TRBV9	CASSTTSVGEQFF	TGTGCCAGCAGCACAACTAGTGTAGGTGAGCAGTTCTTC
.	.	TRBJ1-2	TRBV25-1	CASSPSGGNYGYTF	TGTGCCAGCAGCCCCTCGGGGGGTAACTATGGCTACACCTTC
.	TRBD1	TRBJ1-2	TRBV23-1	CASSPARRQGRIYGYTF	TGCGCCAGCAGCCCCGCAAGGAGACAGGGTAGGATTTATGGCTACACCTTC
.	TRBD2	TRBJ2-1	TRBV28	CASSTRLAGGDAINEQFF	TGTGCCAGCAGTACTCGACTAGCGGGAGGGGATGCAATAAATGAGCAGTTCTTC
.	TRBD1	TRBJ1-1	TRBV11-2	CASSLRDSMNTEAFF	TGTGCCAGCAGCTTAAGGGACAGCATGAACACTGAAGCTTTCTTT